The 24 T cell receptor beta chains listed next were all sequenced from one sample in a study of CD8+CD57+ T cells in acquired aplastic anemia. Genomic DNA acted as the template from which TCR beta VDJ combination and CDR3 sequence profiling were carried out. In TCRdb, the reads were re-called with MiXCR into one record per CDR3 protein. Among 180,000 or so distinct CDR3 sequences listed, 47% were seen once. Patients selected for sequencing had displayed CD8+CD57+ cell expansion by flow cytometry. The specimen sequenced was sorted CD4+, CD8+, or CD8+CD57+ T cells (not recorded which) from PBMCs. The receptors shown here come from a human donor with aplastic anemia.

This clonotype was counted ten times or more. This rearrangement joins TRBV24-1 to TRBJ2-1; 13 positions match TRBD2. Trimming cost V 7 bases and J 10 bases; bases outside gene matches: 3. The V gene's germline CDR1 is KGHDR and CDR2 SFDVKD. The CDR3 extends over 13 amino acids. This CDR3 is CATSGLAGAEQFF. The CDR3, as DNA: TGTGCCACCAGCGGACTAGCGGGGGCCGAGCAGTTCTTC.

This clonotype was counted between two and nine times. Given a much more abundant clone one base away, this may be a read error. DNA of the CDR3: TGCGCCAGCAGTGAGACAGGTGCGAGAGAGACCCAGTACTTC. Translation gives CASSETGARETQYF. The rearrangement uses TRBV10-1 and TRBJ2-5, with D tentatively TRBD1 (5 bases). V was trimmed by 2 bases and J by 4 bases, leaving 11 bases between them. The CDR3 is 14 residues long. Germline-derived CDR1 and CDR2 are WNHNN and SYGVQD (reference sequence).

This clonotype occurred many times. The CDR3 DNA reads TGTGCCAGCAGCCCAGGACGACTGGGTTACAATGAGCAGTTCTTC. Residues: CASSPGRLGYNEQFF. The chain employs TRBV9 and TRBJ2-1, with D unclear. Trimming took off 4 bases at V and 4 bases at J, with 15 bases between the two ends. The CDR3 covers 15 residues. Germline-derived CDR1 and CDR2 are SGDLS and YYNGEE. The full variable domain, with the rest looked up from reference TRBV9 and TRBJ2-1, is DSGVTQTPKHLITATGQRVTLRCSPRSGDLSVYWYQQSLDQGLQFLIQYYNGEERAKGNILERFSAQQFPDLHSELNLSSLELGDSALYFCASSPGRLGYNEQFFGPGTRLTVL.

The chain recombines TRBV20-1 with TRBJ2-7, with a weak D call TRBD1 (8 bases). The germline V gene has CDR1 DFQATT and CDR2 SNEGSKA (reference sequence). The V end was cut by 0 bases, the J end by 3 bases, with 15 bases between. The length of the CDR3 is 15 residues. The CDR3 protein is CSARDDRGGGYEQYF. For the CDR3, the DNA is TGCAGTGCTAGAGACGACAGGGGCGGGGGCTACGAGCAGTACTTC.

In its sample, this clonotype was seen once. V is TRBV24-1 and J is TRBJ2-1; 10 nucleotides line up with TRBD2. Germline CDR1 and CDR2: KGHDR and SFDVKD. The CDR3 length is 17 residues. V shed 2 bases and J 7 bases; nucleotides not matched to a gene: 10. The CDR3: CATSDSAGSGGANEQFF. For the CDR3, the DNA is TGTGCCACCAGTGATTCTGCAGGGAGCGGGGGGGCGAATGAGCAGTTCTTC.

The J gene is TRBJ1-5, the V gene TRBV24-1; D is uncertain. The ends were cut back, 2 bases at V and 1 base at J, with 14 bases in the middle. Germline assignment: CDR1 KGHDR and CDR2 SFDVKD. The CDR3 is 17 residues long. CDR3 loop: CATSDWRRLLSNQPQHF. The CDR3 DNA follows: TGTGCCACCAGTGATTGGCGCAGGTTATTAAGCAATCAGCCCCAGCATTTT.

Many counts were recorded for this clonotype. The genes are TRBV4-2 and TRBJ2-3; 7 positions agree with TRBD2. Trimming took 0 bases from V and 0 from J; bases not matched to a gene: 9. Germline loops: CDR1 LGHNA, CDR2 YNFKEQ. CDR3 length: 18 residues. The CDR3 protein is CASSQEYGGGVSTDTQYF. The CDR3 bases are TGTGCCAGCAGCCAAGAATATGGCGGGGGAGTTAGCACAGATACGCAGTATTTT.

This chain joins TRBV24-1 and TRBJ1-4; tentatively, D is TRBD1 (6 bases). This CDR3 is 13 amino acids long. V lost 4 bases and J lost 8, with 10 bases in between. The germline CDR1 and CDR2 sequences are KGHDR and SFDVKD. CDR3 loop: CATSETDREKLFF. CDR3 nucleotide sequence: TGTGCCACCAGTGAGACCGACAGGGAAAAACTGTTTTTT.

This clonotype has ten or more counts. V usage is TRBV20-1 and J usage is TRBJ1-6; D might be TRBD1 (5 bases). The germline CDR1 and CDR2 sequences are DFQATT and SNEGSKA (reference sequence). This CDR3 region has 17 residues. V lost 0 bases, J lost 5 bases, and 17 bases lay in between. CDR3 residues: CSARDTQGQGHNSPLHF. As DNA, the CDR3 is TGCAGTGCTAGAGATACGCAGGGCCAGGGTCATAATTCACCCCTCCACTTT.

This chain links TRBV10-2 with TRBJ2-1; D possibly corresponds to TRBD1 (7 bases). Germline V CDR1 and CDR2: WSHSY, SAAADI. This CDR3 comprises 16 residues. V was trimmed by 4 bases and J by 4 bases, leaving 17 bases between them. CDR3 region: CASSVSGGYRYNEQFF. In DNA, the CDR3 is TGCGCCAGCAGTGTCTCAGGGGGGTACCGTTACAATGAGCAGTTCTTC.

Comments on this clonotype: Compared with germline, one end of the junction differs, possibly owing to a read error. CDR3 in amino acids: CANSAGTLTYEQYF. DNA of the CDR3: TGTGCCAACAGTGCAGGGACACTGACCTACGAGCAGTACTTC. The V call is TRBV2, the J call TRBJ2-7, with a tentative D call TRBD1 (6 bases). The CDR3 has 14 amino acids. Germline CDR1 SNHLY, CDR2 FYNNEI.

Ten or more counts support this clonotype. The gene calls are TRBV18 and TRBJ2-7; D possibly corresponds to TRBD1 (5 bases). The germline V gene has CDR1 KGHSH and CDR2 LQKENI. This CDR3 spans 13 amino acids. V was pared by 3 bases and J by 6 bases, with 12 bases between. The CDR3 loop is CASSPLQDSEQYF. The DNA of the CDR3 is TGTGCCAGCTCACCTCTACAGGATAGCGAGCAGTACTTC.

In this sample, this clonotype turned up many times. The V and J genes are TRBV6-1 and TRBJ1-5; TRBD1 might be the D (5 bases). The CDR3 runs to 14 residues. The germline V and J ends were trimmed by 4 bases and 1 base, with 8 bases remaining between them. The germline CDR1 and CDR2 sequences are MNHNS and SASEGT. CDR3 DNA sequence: TGTGCCAGCAGTGGGGCAGGGAGCAATCAGCCCCAGCATTTT. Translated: CASSGAGSNQPQHF.

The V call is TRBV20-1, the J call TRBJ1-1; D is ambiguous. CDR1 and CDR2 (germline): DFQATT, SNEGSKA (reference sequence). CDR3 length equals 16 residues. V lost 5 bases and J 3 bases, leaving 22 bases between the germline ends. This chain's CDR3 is CSARGATISGDTEAFF. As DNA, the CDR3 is TGCAGTGCTCGTGGCGCGACAATAAGTGGGGACACTGAAGCTTTCTTT.

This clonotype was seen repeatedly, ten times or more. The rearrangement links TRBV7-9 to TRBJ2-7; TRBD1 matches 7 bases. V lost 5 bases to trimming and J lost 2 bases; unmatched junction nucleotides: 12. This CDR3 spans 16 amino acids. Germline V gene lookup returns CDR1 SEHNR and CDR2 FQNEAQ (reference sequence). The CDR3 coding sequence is TGTGCCAGCAGCCCGAGAACAGGGGTGGTCGCCTACGAGCAGTACTTC. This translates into CASSPRTGVVAYEQYF.

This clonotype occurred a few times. CDR3 sequence reads: CASSYSGQGTNYGYTF. In DNA, the CDR3 is TGTGCCAGCAGTTACTCGGGCCAGGGAACTAACTATGGCTACACCTTC. This rearrangement joins TRBV6-6 to TRBJ1-2, with TRBD1 as a possible D gene (5 bases). V was cut by 0 bases and J by 0 bases, with 11 bases left in between. Germline V gene lookup returns CDR1 MNHNY and CDR2 SVGAGI (reference sequence). The CDR3 is 16 residues long.

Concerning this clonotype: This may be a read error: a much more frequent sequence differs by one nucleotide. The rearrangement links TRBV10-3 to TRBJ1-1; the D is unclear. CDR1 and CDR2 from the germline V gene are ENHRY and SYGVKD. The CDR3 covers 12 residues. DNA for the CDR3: TGTGCCAGCAGTGTATCTTCCGGTGAAGCTCTCTTT. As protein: CASSVSSGEALF.

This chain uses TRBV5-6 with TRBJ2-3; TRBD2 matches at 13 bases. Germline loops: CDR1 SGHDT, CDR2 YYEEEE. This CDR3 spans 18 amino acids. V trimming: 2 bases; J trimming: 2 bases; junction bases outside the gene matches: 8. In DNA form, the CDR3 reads TGTGCCAGCAGCTTCTCGACTAGCGGGGGGCTTGTCACAGATACGCAGTATTTT. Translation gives CASSFSTSGGLVTDTQYF.

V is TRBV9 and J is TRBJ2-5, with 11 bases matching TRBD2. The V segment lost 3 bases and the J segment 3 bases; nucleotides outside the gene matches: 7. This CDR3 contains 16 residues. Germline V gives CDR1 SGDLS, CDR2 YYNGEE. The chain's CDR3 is CASSALLAGVEETQYF. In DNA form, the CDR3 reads TGTGCCAGCAGCGCACTACTAGCGGGGGTTGAAGAGACCCAGTACTTC.

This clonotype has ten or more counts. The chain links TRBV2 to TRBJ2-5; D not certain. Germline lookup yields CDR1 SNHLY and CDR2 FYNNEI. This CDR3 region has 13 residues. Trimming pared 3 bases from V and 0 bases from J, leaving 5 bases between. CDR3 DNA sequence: TGTGCCAGCAGTGACGGGTACCAAGAGACCCAGTACTTC. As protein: CASSDGYQETQYF.

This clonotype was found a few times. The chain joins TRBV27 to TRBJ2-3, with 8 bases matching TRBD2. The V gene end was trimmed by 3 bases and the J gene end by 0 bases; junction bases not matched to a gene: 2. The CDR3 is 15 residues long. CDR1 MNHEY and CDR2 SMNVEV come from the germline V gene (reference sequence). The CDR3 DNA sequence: TGTGCCAGCAGTTTTAGCGGGGTGAGCACAGATACGCAGTATTTT. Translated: CASSFSGVSTDTQYF.

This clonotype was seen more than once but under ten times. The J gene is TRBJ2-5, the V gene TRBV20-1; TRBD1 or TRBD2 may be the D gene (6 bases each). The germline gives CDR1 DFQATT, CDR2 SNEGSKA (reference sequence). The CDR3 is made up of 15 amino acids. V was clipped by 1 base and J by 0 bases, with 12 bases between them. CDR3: CSARGGDIYQETQYF. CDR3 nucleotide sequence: TGCAGTGCTAGAGGGGGGGACATCTACCAAGAGACCCAGTACTTC.

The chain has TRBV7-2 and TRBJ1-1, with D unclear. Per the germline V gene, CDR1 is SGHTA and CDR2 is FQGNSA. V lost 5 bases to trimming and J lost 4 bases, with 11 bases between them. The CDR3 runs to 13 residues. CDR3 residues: CASSPLSGTEAFF. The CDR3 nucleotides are TGTGCCAGCAGCCCCCTTTCTGGCACTGAAGCTTTCTTT.

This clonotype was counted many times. CDR3 protein: CASSQDLQGGEKLFF. The CDR3 bases are TGCGCCAGCAGCCAAGATCTACAGGGTGGGGAAAAACTGTTTTTT. The chain carries TRBV4-3 and TRBJ1-4, with a possible D match to TRBD1 (6 bases). CDR3 length: 15 residues. CDR1 is LGHNA and CDR2 is YSLEER in the germline V gene. V gave up 0 bases and J gave up 8 bases, with 13 bases separating them.